The following is a TCR beta chain sequence with its context. Measured with immunoSEQ multiplex PCR; TCRdb has only the in-frame clones, and not every one. The sample consists of 250,000 to 350,000 clones, 80% to 90% of them appearing once. Two consecutive negative NP/OP PCR tests, clearance, or resolved symptoms defined Cohort 3 recovery. The source of the sample is a study of blood T cell repertoires in COVID-19. The CDR3 consists of 13 residues. The germline V gene encodes CDR1 MDHEN and CDR2 SYDVKM. V was clipped by 4 bases and J by 8 bases; unmatched bases: 6. The specimen was PBMCs or T cells enriched from blood (not recorded which). This clonotype originated in a woman under 30 who had recovered from COVID-19. The chain links TRBV28 to TRBJ1-2, with 8 nucleotides matching TRBD1. CDR3 sequence (DNA): TGTGCCAGCAGTTCGGACAGGGTTTGGGGCTACACCTTC. Protein product: CASSSDRVWGYTF.